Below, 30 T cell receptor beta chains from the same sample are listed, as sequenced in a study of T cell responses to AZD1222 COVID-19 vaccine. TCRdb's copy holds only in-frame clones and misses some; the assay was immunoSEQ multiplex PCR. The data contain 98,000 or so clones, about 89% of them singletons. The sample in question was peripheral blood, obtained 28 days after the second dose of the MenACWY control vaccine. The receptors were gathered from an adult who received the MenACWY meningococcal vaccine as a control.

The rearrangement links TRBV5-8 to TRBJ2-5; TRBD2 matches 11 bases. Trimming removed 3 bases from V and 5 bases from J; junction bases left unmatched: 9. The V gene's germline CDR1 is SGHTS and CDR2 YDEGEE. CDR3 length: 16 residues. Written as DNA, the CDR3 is TGTGCCAGCAGCTCCGGTAGCGGGGGGGCCCGTGAGACCCAGTACTTC. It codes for CASSSGSGGARETQYF. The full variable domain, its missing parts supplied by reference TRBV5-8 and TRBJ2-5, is EAGVTQSPTHLIKTRGQQATLRCSPISGHTSVYWYQQALGLGLQFLLWYDEGEERNRGNFPPRFSGRQFPNYSSELNVNALELEDSALYLCASSSGSGGARETQYFGPGTRLLVL.

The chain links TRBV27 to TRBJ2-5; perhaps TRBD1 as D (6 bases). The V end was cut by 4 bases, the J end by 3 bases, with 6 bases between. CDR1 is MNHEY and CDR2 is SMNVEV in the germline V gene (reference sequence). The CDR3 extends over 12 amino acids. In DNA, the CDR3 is TGTGCCAGCAGTTCAGGGGAAGAGACCCAGTACTTC. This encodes CASSSGEETQYF.

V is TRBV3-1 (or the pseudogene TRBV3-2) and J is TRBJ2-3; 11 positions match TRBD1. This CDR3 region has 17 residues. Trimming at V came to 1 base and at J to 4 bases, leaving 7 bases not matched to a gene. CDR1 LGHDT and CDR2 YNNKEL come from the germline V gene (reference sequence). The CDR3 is CASSQGLVGQGADTQYF. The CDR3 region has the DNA TGTGCCAGCAGCCAAGGTTTGGTGGGACAGGGGGCAGATACGCAGTATTTT.

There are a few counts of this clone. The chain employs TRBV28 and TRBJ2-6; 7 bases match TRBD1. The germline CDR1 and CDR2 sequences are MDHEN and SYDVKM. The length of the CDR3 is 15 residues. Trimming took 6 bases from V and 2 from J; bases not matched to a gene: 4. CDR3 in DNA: TGTGCCAGCAGCCCGACAGGGACTGGGGCCAACGTCCTGACTTTC. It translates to CASSPTGTGANVLTF.

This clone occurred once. The CDR3 nucleotides are TGTGCCAGCAGTGAACGACAGGGACCCTACAATGAGCAGTTCTTC. It specifies CASSERQGPYNEQFF. The chain has TRBV28 and TRBJ2-1; 7 bases are a match to TRBD1. Trimming cost V 5 bases and J 2 bases; bases outside gene matches: 6. There are 15 residues in the CDR3. CDR1 is MDHEN, CDR2 SYDVKM, per germline.

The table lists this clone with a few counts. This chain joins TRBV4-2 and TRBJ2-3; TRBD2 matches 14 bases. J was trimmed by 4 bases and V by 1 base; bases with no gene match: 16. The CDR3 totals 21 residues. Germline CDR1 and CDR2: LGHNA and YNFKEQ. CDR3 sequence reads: CASSQVGSVTGLAGGSDTQYF. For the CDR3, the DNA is TGTGCCAGCAGCCAAGTTGGATCCGTCACAGGACTAGCGGGGGGATCAGATACGCAGTATTTT.

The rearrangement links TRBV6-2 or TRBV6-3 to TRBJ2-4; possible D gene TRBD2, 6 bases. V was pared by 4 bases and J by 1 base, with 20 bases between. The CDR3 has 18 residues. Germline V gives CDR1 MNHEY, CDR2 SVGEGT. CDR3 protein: CASSSPPAGSTAKNIQYF. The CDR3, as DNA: TGTGCCAGCAGTTCCCCCCCGGCGGGGAGCACTGCCAAAAACATTCAGTACTTC.

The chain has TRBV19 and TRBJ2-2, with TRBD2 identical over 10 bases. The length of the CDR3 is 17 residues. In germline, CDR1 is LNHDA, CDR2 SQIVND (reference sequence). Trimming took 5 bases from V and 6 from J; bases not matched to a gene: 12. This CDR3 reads CASSLAGAGYQAGELFF. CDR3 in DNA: TGTGCCAGTAGTCTAGCGGGGGCTGGTTATCAGGCCGGGGAGCTGTTTTTT.

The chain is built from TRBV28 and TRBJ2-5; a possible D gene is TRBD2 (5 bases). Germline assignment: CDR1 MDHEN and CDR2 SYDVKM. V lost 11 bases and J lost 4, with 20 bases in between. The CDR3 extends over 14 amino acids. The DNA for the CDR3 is TGTGCCGGACGACCGGCGGGCGGGCGAGAGACCCAGTACTTC. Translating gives CAGRPAGGRETQYF.

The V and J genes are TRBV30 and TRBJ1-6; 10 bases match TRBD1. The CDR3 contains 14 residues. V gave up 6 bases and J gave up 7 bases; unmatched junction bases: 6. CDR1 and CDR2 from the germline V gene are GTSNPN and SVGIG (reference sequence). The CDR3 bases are TGTGCCTGTCTCCGGGACAGGGGAAATTCACCCCTCCACTTT. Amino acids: CACLRDRGNSPLHF.

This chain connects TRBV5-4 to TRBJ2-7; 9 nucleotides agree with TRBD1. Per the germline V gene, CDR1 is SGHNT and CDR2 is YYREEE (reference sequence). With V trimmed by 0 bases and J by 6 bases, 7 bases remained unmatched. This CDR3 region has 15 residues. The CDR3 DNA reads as TGTGCCAGCAGCTTGGACACAGGGGGCAGGTTCGAGCAGTACTTC. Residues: CASSLDTGGRFEQYF.

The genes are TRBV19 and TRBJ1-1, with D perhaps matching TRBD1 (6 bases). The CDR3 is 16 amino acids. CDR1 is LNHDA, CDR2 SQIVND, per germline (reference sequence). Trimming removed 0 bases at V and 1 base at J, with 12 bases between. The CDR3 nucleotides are TGTGCCAGTAGTATAGATGGGGTGACAGGGAACACTGAAGCTTTCTTT. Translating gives CASSIDGVTGNTEAFF.

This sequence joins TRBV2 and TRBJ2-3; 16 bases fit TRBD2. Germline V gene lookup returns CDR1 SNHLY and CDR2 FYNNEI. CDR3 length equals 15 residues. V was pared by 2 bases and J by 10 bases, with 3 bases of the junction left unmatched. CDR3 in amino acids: CASSELGLAGGPQYF. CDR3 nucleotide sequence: TGTGCCAGCAGTGAACTGGGACTAGCGGGGGGGCCGCAGTATTTT.

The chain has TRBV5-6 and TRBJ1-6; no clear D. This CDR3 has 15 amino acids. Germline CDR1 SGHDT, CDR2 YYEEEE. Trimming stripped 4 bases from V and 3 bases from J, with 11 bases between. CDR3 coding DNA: TGTGCCAGCAGCGTGTTGGAGATCTATAATTCACCCCTCCACTTT. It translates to CASSVLEIYNSPLHF.

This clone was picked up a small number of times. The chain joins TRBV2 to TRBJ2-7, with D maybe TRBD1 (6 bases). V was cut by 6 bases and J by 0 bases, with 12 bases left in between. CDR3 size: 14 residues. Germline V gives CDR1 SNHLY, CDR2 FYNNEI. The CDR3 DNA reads TGTGCCAGCAGAGGGGGTACCGGCTCCTACGAGCAGTACTTC. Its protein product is CASRGGTGSYEQYF.

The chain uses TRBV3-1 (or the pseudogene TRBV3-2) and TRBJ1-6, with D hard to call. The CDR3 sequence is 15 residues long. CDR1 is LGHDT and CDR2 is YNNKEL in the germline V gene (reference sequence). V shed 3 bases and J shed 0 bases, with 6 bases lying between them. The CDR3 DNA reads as TGTGCCAGCAGCCACGGGAGCTCCTATAATTCACCCCTCCACTTT. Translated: CASSHGSSYNSPLHF.

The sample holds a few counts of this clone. In nucleotides, the CDR3 is TGTGCCAGCATTATGCCGGGACTAACCTCCGAGCAGTACTTC. It codes for CASIMPGLTSEQYF. V is TRBV2 and J is TRBJ2-7; 7 bases match TRBD2. Trimming cost V 7 bases and J 6 bases; bases outside gene matches: 12. CDR1 and CDR2 from the germline V gene are SNHLY and FYNNEI. There are 14 residues in the CDR3.

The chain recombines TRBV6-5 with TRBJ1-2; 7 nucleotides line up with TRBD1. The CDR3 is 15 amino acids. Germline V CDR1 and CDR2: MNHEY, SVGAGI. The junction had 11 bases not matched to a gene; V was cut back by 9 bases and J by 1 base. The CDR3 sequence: CASLKQGPNNYGYTF. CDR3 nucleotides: TGTGCCAGTCTAAAACAGGGGCCTAATAACTATGGCTACACCTTC.

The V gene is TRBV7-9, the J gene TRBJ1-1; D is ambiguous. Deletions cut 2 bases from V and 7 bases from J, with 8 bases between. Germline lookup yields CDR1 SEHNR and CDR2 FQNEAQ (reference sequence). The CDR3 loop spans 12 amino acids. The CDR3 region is CASSLNTYEAFF. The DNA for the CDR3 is TGTGCCAGCAGCTTAAACACGTATGAAGCTTTCTTT.

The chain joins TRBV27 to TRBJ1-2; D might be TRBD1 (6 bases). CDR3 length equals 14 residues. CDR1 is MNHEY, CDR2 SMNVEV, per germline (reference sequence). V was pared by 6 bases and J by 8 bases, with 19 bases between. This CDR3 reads CASSPQLNREGYTF. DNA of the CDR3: TGTGCCAGCAGCCCGCAATTAAACAGGGAAGGCTACACCTTC.

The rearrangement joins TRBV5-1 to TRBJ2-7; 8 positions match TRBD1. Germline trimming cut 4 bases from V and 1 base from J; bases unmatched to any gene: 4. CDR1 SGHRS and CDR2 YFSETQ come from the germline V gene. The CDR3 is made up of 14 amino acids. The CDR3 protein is CASSRQGPSYEQYF. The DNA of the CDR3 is TGCGCCAGCAGCAGACAGGGGCCTTCCTACGAGCAGTACTTC.

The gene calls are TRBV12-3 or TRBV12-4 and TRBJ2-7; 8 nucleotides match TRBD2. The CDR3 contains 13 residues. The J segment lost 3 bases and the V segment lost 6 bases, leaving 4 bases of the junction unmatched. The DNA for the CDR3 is TGTGCCAGCAGCGGGCTAGCGGGCTACGAGCAGTACTTC. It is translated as CASSGLAGYEQYF.

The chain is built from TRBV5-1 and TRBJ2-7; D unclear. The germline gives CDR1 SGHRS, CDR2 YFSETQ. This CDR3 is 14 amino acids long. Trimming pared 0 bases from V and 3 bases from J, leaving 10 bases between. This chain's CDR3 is CASSLGAGGYEQYF. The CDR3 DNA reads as TGCGCCAGCAGCTTGGGGGCAGGTGGCTACGAGCAGTACTTC.

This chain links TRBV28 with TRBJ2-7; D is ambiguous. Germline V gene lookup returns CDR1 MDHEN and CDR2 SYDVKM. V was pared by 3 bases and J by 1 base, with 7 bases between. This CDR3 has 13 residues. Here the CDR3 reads CASSFQVSYEQYF. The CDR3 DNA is TGTGCCAGCAGTTTCCAGGTTTCCTACGAGCAGTACTTC.

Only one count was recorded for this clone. CDR3 region: CASSTGYNEQFF. In nucleotides, the CDR3 is TGTGCCAGCAGTACAGGGTACAATGAGCAGTTCTTC. The chain recombines TRBV6-5 with TRBJ2-1, with TRBD1 as a possible D gene (6 bases). The CDR3 extends over 12 amino acids. V shed 5 bases and J shed 4 bases, with 6 bases lying between them. Looked up from germline, CDR1 is MNHEY and CDR2 is SVGAGI.

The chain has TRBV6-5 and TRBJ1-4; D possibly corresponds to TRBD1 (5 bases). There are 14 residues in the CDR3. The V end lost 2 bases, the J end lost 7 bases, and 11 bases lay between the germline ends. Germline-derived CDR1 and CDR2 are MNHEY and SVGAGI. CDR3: CASSYPGLGEKLFF. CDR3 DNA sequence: TGTGCCAGCAGTTACCCGGGACTGGGTGAAAAACTGTTTTTT.

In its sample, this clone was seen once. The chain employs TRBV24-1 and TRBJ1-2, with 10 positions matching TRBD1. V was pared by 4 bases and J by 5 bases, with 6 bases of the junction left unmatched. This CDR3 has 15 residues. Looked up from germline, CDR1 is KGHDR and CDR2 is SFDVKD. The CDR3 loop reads CATSDSGTGVYGYTF. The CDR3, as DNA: TGTGCCACCAGTGACTCCGGGACAGGGGTTTATGGCTACACCTTC.

CDR3 protein: CASSIDRDSNQPQHF. The CDR3 DNA follows: TGTGCCAGTAGTATAGACAGGGATAGCAATCAGCCCCAGCATTTT. The J gene is TRBJ1-5, the V gene TRBV19, with a tentative D call TRBD1 (5 bases). The V and J ends lost 0 bases and 0 bases respectively, with 6 bases between them. Per germline, CDR1 LNHDA and CDR2 SQIVND (reference sequence). The length of the CDR3 is 15 residues.

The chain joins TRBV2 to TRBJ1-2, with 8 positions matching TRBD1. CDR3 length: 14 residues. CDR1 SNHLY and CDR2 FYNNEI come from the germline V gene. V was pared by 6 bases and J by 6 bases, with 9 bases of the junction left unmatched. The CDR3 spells CASSKTGAGDGYTF. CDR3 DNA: TGTGCCAGCAGCAAGACAGGGGCTGGAGATGGCTACACCTTC. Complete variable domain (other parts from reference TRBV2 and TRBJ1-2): EPEVTQTPSHQVTQMGQEVILRCVPISNHLYFYWYRQILGQKVEFLVSFYNNEISEKSEIFDDQFSVERPDGSNFTLKIRSTKLEDSAMYFCASSKTGAGDGYTFGSGTRLTVV.

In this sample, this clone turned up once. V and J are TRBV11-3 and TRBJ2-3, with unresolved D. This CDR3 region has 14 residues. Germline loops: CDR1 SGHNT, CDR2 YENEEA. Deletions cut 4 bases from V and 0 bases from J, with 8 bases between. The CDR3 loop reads CASSSLTSTDTQYF. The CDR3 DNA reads TGTGCCAGCAGCTCGTTAACAAGCACAGATACGCAGTATTTT. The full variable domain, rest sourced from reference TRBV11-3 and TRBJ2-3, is EAGVVQSPRYKIIEKKQPVAFWCNPISGHNTLYWYLQNLGQGPELLIRYENEEAVDDSQLPKDRFSAERLKGVDSTLKIQPAELGDSAVYLCASSSLTSTDTQYFGPGTRLTVL.